This T cell receptor beta chain derives from a study of blood T cell repertoires in COVID-19. Study at large: The United States, Italy and Spain supplied acute and convalescent COVID-19 samples. Nucleic acid was either cDNA or gDNA, and it came from T cells, B-cell-depleted T cells, or PBMCs.

Germline V CDR1 and CDR2: SGHAT, FQNNGV. The CDR3 extends over 16 amino acids. Trimming cost V 0 bases and J 1 base, with 13 bases left between them. This clone appeared a few times. In the source study's methods: Quantification of nucleated cells was approximated via reference gene primer amplification. Generated by immunoSEQ multiplex PCR, the TCRdb table keeps only in-frame clones and is missing some. D and trimming come from the DNA, and the V and J calls and clone size come from that table. The sample includes roughly 200,000 clones, approximately 82% of them seen just once. Input material: peripheral blood. The TCR comes from a man aged 35 to 55 with active or convalescent COVID-19. The chain combines TRBV11-2 with TRBJ2-7; D remains unclear. CDR3 amino acids: CASSLDRRGPSYEQYF. DNA for the CDR3: TGTGCCAGCAGCTTAGATCGCAGAGGCCCATCCTACGAGCAGTACTTC.